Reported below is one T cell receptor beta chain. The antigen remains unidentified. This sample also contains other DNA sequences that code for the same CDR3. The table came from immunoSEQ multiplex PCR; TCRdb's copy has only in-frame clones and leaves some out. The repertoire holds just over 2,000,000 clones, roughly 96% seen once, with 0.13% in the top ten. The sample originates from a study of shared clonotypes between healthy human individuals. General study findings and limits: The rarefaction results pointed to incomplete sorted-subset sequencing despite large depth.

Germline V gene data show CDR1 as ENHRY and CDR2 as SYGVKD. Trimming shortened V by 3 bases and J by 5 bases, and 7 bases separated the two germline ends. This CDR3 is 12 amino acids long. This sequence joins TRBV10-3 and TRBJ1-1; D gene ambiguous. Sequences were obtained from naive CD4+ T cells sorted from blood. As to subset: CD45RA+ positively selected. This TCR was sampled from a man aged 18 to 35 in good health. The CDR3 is CAISESETEAFF. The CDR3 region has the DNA TGTGCCATCAGTGAATCCGAGACTGAAGCTTTCTTT.